This T cell receptor (beta chain) is from a study of shared clonotypes between healthy human individuals. In its sample, this clone was seen once. The antigen remains undetermined. TCRdb's table, derived via immunoSEQ multiplex PCR, lists solely in-frame clones and lacks some. Of roughly 2,500,000 clones listed, more than 85% were seen once; the top ten hold 0.36%. V was shortened by 6 bases and J by 7 bases, with 18 bases between the two germline ends. CDR3 size: 14 residues. Germline V gene lookup returns CDR1 MNHEY and CDR2 SMNVEV (reference sequence). Study-wide findings and caveats: Of the naive CD4 clonotypes, about 5% were shared across several donors.

CD45RA+ naive and CD45RA-negative memory subsets were separated from CD4+ cells. This receptor was obtained from a man aged 18-30 years in good health. Some clones in this sample may be carry-over from other donors' samples. The V call is TRBV27, the J call TRBJ1-2; D perhaps matches TRBD1 (5 bases). Sequencing was done on a sample of naive CD4+ T cells from PBMCs. Subset specified: CD45RA+ positively selected. CDR3 amino acids: CASSTTLGGSGYTF. The CDR3 nucleotides read TGTGCCAGCAGCACTACTCTGGGGGGGTCTGGCTACACCTTC.